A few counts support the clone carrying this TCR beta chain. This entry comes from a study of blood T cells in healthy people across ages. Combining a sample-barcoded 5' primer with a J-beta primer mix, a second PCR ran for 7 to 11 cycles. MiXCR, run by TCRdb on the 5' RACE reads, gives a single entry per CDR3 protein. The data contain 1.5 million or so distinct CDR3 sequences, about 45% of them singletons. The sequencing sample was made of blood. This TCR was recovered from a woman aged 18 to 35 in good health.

The CDR3 region is CASNPDRSYNSPLHF. CDR3 DNA: TGTGCCAGCAACCCGGACAGGAGCTATAATTCACCCCTCCACTTT. The V gene is TRBV27, the J gene TRBJ1-6; TRBD1 agrees at 7 bases. CDR3 length: 15 amino acids. V shed 7 bases, J shed 3 bases, and the junction held 6 bases outside the gene matches. Germline V gene lookup returns CDR1 MNHEY and CDR2 SMNVEV (reference sequence).